This TCR beta chain was obtained from a study of T cells in Graves' hyperthyroidism and ophthalmopathy. Researchers amplified the TCR beta CDR3 regions from RNA transcripts. The study used the HTBI primer set for a first-round RT-PCR of the TCR CDR3. TCRdb analysed the multiplex PCR reads with MiXCR anew, one entry per CDR3 protein. The sample lists around 690,000 distinct CDR3 sequences, 17% occurring once. Trimming pared 4 bases from V and 3 bases from J, leaving 13 bases between. Per germline, CDR1 LGHDT and CDR2 YNNKEL (reference sequence). The CDR3 consists of 14 residues. Only a few counts were recorded for this clonotype.

The sequenced sample was blood. This chain uses TRBV3-1 with TRBJ2-7; D may be TRBD1 (6 bases). The sequence came from a man aged 50 to 60 with Graves' hyperthyroidism. This chain's CDR3 is CASSLGNRDYEQYF. CDR3 bases: TGTGCCAGCAGCCTAGGGAACAGGGACTACGAGCAGTACTTC.